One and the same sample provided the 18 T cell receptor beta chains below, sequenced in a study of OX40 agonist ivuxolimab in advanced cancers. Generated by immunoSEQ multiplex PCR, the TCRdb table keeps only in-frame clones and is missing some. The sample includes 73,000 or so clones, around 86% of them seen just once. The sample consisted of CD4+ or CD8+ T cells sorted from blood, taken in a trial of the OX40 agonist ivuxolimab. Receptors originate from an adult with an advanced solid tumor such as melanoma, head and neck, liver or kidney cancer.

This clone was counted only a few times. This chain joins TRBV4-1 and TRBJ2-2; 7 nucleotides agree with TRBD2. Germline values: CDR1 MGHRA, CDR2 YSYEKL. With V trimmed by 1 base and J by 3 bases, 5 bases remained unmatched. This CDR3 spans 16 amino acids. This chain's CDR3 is CASSQVLAGDTGELFF. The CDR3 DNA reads TGCGCCAGCAGCCAAGTTCTCGCGGGGGACACCGGGGAGCTGTTTTTT.

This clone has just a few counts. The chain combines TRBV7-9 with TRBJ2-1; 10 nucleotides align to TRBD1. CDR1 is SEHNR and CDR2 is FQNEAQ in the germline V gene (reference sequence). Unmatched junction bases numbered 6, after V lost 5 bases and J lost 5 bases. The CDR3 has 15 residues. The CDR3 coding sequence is TGTGCCAGCAGCCTCGGACAGGGGGATAACAATGAGCAGTTCTTC. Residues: CASSLGQGDNNEQFF.

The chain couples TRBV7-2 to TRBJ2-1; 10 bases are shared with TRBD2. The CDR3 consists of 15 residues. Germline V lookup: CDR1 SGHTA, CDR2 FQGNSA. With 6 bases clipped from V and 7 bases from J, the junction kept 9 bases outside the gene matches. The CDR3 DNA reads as TGTGCCAGCAGTCGAAGCGGGAGGGCCGGGAATGAGCAGTTCTTC. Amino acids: CASSRSGRAGNEQFF.

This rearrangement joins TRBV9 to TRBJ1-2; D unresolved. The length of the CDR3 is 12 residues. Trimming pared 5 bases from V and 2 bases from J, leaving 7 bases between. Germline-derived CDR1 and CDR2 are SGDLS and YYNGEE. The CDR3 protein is CASSRWNYGYTF. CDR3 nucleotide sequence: TGTGCCAGCAGTAGGTGGAACTATGGCTACACCTTC.

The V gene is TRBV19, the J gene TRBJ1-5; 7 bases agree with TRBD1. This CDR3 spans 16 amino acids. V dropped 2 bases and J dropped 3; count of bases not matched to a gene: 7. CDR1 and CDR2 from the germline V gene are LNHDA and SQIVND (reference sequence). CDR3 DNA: TGTGCCAGTAGTATATCTAAGGGGGCGATCAATCAGCCCCAGCATTTT. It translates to CASSISKGAINQPQHF.

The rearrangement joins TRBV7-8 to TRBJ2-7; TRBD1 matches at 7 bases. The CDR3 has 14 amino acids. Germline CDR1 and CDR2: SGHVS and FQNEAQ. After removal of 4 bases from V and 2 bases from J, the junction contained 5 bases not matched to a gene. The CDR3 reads CASSSGTAAYEQYF. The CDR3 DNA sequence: TGTGCCAGCAGCTCCGGGACAGCTGCCTACGAGCAGTACTTC.

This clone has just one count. The CDR3 loop is CASSLVGVGDGYTF. The CDR3 nucleotides are TGCGCCAGCAGCTTGGTGGGGGTAGGTGATGGCTACACCTTC. The V call is TRBV5-1, the J call TRBJ1-2, with a possible D match to TRBD1 (5 bases). V was cut by 0 bases and J by 6 bases, with 12 bases left in between. Germline-derived CDR1 and CDR2 are SGHRS and YFSETQ. CDR3 size: 14 residues. Full variable domain (missing parts from reference TRBV5-1 and TRBJ1-2): KAGVTQTPRYLIKTRGQQVTLSCSPISGHRSVSWYQQTPGQGLQFLFEYFSETQRNKGNFPGRFSGRQFSNSRSEMNVSTLELGDSALYLCASSLVGVGDGYTFGSGTRLTVV.

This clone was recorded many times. This CDR3 is CASSLSFYNEQFF. Written as DNA, the CDR3 is TGTGCCAGCAGTTTATCGTTCTACAATGAGCAGTTCTTC. The gene calls are TRBV28 and TRBJ2-1; D unclear. This CDR3 spans 13 amino acids. V lost 1 base to trimming and J lost 3 bases, with 4 bases between them. Germline V gene sequence: CDR1 MDHEN, CDR2 SYDVKM.

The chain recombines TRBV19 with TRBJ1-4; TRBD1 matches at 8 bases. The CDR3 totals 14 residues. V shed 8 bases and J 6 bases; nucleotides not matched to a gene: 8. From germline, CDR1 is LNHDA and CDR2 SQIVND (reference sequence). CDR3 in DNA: TGTGCCAGTTGCTTCGGGACAGGATATGAAAAACTGTTTTTT. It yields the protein CASCFGTGYEKLFF.

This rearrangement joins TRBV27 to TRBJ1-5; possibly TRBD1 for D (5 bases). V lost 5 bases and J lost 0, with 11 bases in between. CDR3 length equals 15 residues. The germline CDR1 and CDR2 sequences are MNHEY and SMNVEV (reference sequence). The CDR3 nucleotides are TGTGCCAGCAGTCCTGTTAGGGGTAGCAATCAGCCCCAGCATTTT. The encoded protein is CASSPVRGSNQPQHF.

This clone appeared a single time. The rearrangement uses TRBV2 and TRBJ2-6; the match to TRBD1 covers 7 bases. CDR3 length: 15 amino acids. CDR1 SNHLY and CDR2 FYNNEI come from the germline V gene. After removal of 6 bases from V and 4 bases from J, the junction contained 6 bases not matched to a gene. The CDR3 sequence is CASRETGTGANVLTF. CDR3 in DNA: TGTGCCAGCAGGGAGACAGGGACCGGGGCCAACGTCCTGACTTTC.

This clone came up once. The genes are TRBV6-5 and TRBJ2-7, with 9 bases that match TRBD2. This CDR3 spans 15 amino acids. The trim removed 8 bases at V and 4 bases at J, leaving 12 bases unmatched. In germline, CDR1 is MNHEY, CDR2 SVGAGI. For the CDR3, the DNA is TGTGCCAGCCGAAGAGCTGCTAGCGGGAAGTACGAGCAGTACTTC. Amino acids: CASRRAASGKYEQYF.

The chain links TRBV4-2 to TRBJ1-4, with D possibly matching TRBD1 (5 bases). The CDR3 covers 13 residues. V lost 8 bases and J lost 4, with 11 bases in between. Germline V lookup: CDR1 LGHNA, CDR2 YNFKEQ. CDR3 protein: CASRRQNNEKLFF. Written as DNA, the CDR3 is TGTGCCAGCCGGAGACAGAATAATGAAAAACTGTTTTTT.

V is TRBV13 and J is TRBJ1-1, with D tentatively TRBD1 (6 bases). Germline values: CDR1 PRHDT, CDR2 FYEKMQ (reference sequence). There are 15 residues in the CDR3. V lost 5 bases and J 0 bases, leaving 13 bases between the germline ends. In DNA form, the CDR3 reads TGTGCCAGCAGCCTCCAGGGACACCTGAACACTGAAGCTTTCTTT. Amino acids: CASSLQGHLNTEAFF.

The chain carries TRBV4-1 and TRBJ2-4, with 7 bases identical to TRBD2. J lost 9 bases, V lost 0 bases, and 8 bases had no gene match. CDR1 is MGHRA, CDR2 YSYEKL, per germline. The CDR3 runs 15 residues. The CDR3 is CASSQDGAGGGIQYF. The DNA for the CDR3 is TGCGCCAGCAGCCAAGATGGGGCGGGCGGGGGCATTCAGTACTTC.

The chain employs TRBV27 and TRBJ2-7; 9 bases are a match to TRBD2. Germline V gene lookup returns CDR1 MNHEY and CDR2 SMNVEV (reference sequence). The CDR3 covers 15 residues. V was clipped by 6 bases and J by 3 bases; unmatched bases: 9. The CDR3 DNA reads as TGTGCCAGCAGGGATGCCGGGACTAGCTTCTACGAGCAGTACTTC. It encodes CASRDAGTSFYEQYF.

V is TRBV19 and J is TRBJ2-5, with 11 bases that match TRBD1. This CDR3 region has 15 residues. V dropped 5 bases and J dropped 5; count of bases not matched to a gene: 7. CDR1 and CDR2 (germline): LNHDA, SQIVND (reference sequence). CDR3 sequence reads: CASSSRTGGQETQYF. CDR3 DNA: TGTGCCAGTAGTTCCCGGACAGGGGGCCAGGAGACCCAGTACTTC.

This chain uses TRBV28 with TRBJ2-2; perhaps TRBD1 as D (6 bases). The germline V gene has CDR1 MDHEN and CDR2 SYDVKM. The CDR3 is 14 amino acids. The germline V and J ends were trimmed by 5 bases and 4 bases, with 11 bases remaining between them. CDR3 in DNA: TGTGCCAGCAGTCTAGACAGGTCCACCGGGGAGCTGTTTTTT. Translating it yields CASSLDRSTGELFF.